One and the same sample provided the 15 T cell receptor beta chains below, sequenced in a study of naive and memory T cell subsets. Two oligonucleotides, mixed equimolar, formed the beta constant-region primer covering TRBC1 and TRBC2. TCRdb itself ran the UMI-ligation and nested PCR reads through MiXCR, one entry per CDR3 protein. The table records over 25,000 distinct CDR3 sequences, about 11% of them present only once. The source material was effector memory CD4+ T cells from blood. Noted subset: effector memory, CD45RA- CD27-. Receptors were obtained from a human donor in good health.

This clonotype was seen repeatedly, ten times or more. J is TRBJ2-7 and V is TRBV10-3; D perhaps matches TRBD1 (5 bases). The ends were cut back, 4 bases at V and 6 bases at J, with 13 bases in the middle. CDR1 is ENHRY and CDR2 is SYGVKD in the germline V gene. There are 13 residues in the CDR3. The CDR3 DNA reads TGTGCCATCAGTGTCCAGGGTAGGGGCGAGCAGTACTTC. It translates to CAISVQGRGEQYF.

This clonotype was counted only a few times. The chain couples TRBV18 to TRBJ1-1; unclear D gene. Germline loops: CDR1 KGHSH, CDR2 LQKENI. CDR3 length equals 14 residues. Trimming took 4 bases from V and 0 from J, leaving 9 bases between them. The CDR3 sequence: CASSLRVLNTEAFF. In DNA, the CDR3 is TGTGCCAGCTCACTCCGGGTCCTGAACACTGAAGCTTTCTTT. Variable domain in full (rest from reference TRBV18 and TRBJ1-1): NAGVMQNPRHLVRRRGQEARLRCSPMKGHSHVYWYRQLPEEGLKFMVYLQKENIIDESGMPKERFSAEFPKEGPSILRIQQVVRGDSAAYFCASSLRVLNTEAFFGQGTRLTVV.

This clonotype is judged medium-sized (0.01 to 0.1%). The gene calls are TRBV24-1 and TRBJ2-1; D gene uncertain. Germline CDR1 reads KGHDR; CDR2 reads SFDVKD. The CDR3 has 11 amino acids. Trimming shortened V by 6 bases and J by 10 bases, and 9 bases separated the two germline ends. The CDR3 loop is CATSRFGEQFF. The CDR3 coding sequence is TGTGCCACCAGTAGGTTTGGGGAGCAGTTCTTC.

Many counts were recorded for this clonotype. The genes are TRBV7-9 and TRBJ1-2, with D maybe TRBD1 (6 bases). This CDR3 is 15 amino acids long. V lost 4 bases and J 5 bases, leaving 17 bases between the germline ends. CDR1 is SEHNR, CDR2 FQNEAQ, per germline (reference sequence). The CDR3 bases are TGTGCCAGCAGCTCTGGGGGAACAGGACAGTATGGCTACACCTTC. Amino acids: CASSSGGTGQYGYTF.

This clonotype turned up a few times. The chain uses TRBV3-1 and TRBJ1-1; 7 nucleotides line up with TRBD1. J was trimmed by 0 bases and V by 1 base; bases with no gene match: 5. Germline CDR1 and CDR2: LGHDT and YNNKEL (reference sequence). The CDR3 has 16 residues. CDR3 sequence (DNA): TGTGCCAGCAGCCAAGCAGGGGGAGCCATGAACACTGAAGCTTTCTTT. This encodes CASSQAGGAMNTEAFF.

This clonotype ranks as medium-sized. The CDR3 protein is CASSFRLAGGYEQYF. In DNA form, the CDR3 reads TGTGCCAGCAGCTTCCGACTAGCGGGGGGTTACGAGCAGTACTTC. The rearrangement joins TRBV5-5 to TRBJ2-7; 13 nucleotides line up with TRBD2. V lost 2 bases and J lost 4; bases outside the gene matches: 3. This CDR3 has 15 amino acids. CDR1 and CDR2 from the germline V gene are SGHKS and YYEKEE (reference sequence).

This clonotype has at least ten counts. This sequence joins TRBV20-1 and TRBJ2-1; 15 bases line up with TRBD2. Germline values: CDR1 DFQATT, CDR2 SNEGSKA (reference sequence). The CDR3 extends over 15 amino acids. V lost 6 bases, J lost 4 bases, and 4 bases stayed unmatched. The CDR3 loop is CSARTSGRGYNEQFF. CDR3 nucleotide sequence: TGCAGTGCCAGGACTAGCGGGAGGGGATACAATGAGCAGTTCTTC.

This clonotype appeared many times. V gene TRBV7-2 combines with J gene TRBJ2-1; 8 nucleotides align to TRBD2. This CDR3 contains 14 residues. CDR1 is SGHTA and CDR2 is FQGNSA in the germline V gene. Trimming took 2 bases from V and 4 from J; bases not matched to a gene: 1. CDR3: CASSLRGGYNEQFF. The CDR3 DNA reads TGTGCCAGCAGCTTACGGGGGGGATACAATGAGCAGTTCTTC.

CDR3 protein: CASSRYGGIPGELFF. Written as DNA, the CDR3 is TGTGCCAGCAGCCGTTATGGAGGTATCCCCGGGGAGCTGTTTTTT. The V gene is TRBV12-3 or TRBV12-4, the J gene TRBJ2-2, with D possibly matching TRBD2 (5 bases). V was pared by 6 bases and J by 6 bases, with 17 bases between. The CDR3 is made up of 15 amino acids.

The chain couples TRBV6-5 to TRBJ2-7; D is possibly TRBD1 (6 bases). The V gene's germline CDR1 is MNHEY and CDR2 SVGAGI. V lost 9 bases and J lost 2, with 14 bases in between. This CDR3 has 13 amino acids. The CDR3 is CASQRDTAYEQYF. DNA of the CDR3: TGTGCCAGTCAACGGGACACGGCCTACGAGCAGTACTTC.

This clonotype was picked up many times. This chain uses TRBV3-1 with TRBJ1-4; D might be TRBD1 (6 bases). The V and J ends lost 2 bases and 6 bases respectively, with 13 bases between them. CDR1 and CDR2 from the germline V gene are LGHDT and YNNKEL (reference sequence). The CDR3 spans 15 residues. CDR3: CASSQRYRVDEKLFF. The CDR3 coding sequence is TGTGCCAGCAGCCAAAGATACAGGGTGGATGAAAAACTGTTTTTT.

As for this clonotype: A single base separates this from a much larger clone, so it may be a read error. The chain links TRBV24-1 to TRBJ2-3; 13 bases are a match to TRBD2. The CDR3 is made up of 17 amino acids. Germline assignment: CDR1 KGHDR and CDR2 SFDVKD. The ends lost 4 bases at V and 4 bases at J; junction bases unmatched: 7. CDR3 DNA sequence: TGTGCCACCAGTGAAAGCGGGACTAGCGGGAACTCAGATACGCAGTATTTT. Translated: CATSESGTSGNSDTQYF.

This clonotype occurred many times. This rearrangement joins TRBV5-1 to TRBJ2-5; D is ambiguous. V lost 0 bases and J lost 5, with 5 bases in between. Germline V gene lookup returns CDR1 SGHRS and CDR2 YFSETQ. The CDR3 loop spans 12 amino acids. The CDR3: CASSLVGETQYF. The CDR3, as DNA: TGCGCCAGCAGCTTGGTCGGGGAGACCCAGTACTTC.

This clonotype was observed at least ten times. In DNA form, the CDR3 reads TGTGCCAGCAGCTTATATGGGGGGCCCCAGCATTTT. Translated, it gives CASSLYGGPQHF. The chain combines TRBV7-2 with TRBJ1-5, with D perhaps TRBD1 (5 bases). The CDR3 is made up of 12 amino acids. Germline loops: CDR1 SGHTA, CDR2 FQGNSA. The V end lost 2 bases, the J end lost 9 bases, and 8 bases lay between the germline ends.

This clonotype has just a few counts. The J gene is TRBJ2-1, the V gene TRBV7-9; TRBD2 aligns across 12 bases. The V gene end was trimmed by 5 bases and the J gene end by 4 bases; junction bases not matched to a gene: 9. The germline V gene encodes CDR1 SEHNR and CDR2 FQNEAQ (reference sequence). This CDR3 comprises 17 residues. The CDR3: CASSPQTSGGKYNEQFF. In DNA form, the CDR3 reads TGTGCCAGCAGCCCTCAGACTAGCGGGGGTAAATACAATGAGCAGTTCTTC.